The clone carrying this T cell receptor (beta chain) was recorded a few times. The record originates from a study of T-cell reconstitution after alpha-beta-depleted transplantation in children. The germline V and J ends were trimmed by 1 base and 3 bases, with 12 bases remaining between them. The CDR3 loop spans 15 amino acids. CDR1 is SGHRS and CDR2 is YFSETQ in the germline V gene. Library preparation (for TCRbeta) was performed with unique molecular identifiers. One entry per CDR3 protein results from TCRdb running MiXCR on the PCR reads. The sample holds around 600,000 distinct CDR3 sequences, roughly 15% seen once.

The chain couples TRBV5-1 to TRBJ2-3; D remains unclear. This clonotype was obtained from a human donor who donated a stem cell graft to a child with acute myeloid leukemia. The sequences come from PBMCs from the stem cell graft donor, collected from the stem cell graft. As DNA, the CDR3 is TGCGCCAGCAGCTTGCTGGGCCCTACTACAGATACGCAGTATTTT. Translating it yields CASSLLGPTTDTQYF.